A selection of T cell receptor beta chains follows, all from one sample in a study of Graves' ophthalmopathy and Graves' hyperthyroidism. Via MiXCR, TCRdb re-called the multiplex PCR reads, giving one row per CDR3 protein. The profile shows 650,000 to 900,000 distinct CDR3 sequences, roughly 40% of them singletons. The sequencing input was peripheral blood. Receptors originate from an adult man with Graves' ophthalmopathy. Each CDR3 is given with its conserved first and last residue.

V gene,CDR3 protein
TRBV7-2,CASSFRHHQTGEETQYF
TRBV25-1,CASSYSRDVARRPLHF
TRBV11-1,CASSFFGDRGTGYTF
TRBV2,CASSVVGRRETQYF
TRBV7-9,CASSLTGGKEAFF
TRBV12-3/TRBV12-4,CASSQDPGFVRTPLHF
TRBV10-2,CASSEPQGAANTEAFF
TRBV2,CASKTTGIDYGYTF
TRBV19,CASSIRVGAGEWELFF
TRBV7-2,CASSLGPGGTIYYGYTF
TRBV20-1,CSAYDTNTGELFF